Listed below are T cell receptor beta chains from one sample, sequenced in a study of blood T cell repertoires in COVID-19. Here immunoSEQ multiplex PCR was the method, and the copy in TCRdb shows in-frame clones only, minus some. The sample holds about 180,000 clones; about 90% are singletons and the top ten take roughly 9%. Sequencing was performed on PBMCs or T cells enriched from blood (not recorded which). The receptors were gathered from a woman under 30 who had recovered from COVID-19. CDR3s include the opening cysteine and the closing phenylalanine or tryptophan. The order of the fields is CDR3 protein, CDR3 DNA, J gene, D gene, V gene, clone size. A D gene is named only where the DNA matches it firmly. Clone size is stated in some rows and not others, as once, few, many or a class when expanded.

CDR3aa: CASFDTGTSSLNTQYF
CDR3nt: TGTGCCAGCTTCGATACAGGGACTAGTTCCCTTAATACGCAGTATTTT
j_gene: TRBJ2-3
d_gene: TRBD2
v_gene: TRBV2
abundance: -

CDR3aa: CASGLARNEQFF
CDR3nt: TGTGCTAGTGGTTTGGCTAGGAATGAGCAGTTCTTC
j_gene: TRBJ2-1
d_gene: -
v_gene: TRBV12-5
abundance: -

CDR3aa: CSASGNTEAFF
CDR3nt: TGCAGTGCTAGCGGTAACACTGAAGCTTTCTTT
j_gene: TRBJ1-1
d_gene: -
v_gene: TRBV20-1
abundance: -

CDR3aa: CASSGLAGGYNEQFF
CDR3nt: TGTGCCAGCAGCGGACTAGCGGGAGGGTACAATGAGCAGTTCTTC
j_gene: TRBJ2-1
d_gene: TRBD2
v_gene: TRBV6-4
abundance: many

CDR3aa: CASNRGGPGELFF
CDR3nt: TGTGCCAGCAATCGGGGGGGGCCCGGGGAGCTGTTTTTT
j_gene: TRBJ2-2
d_gene: TRBD2
v_gene: TRBV7-2
abundance: -

CDR3aa: CASSVSYEQYF
CDR3nt: TGTGCCAGCAGCGTATCCTACGAGCAGTACTTC
j_gene: TRBJ2-7
d_gene: -
v_gene: TRBV2
abundance: -

CDR3aa: CATSDQTGGSSYNEQFF
CDR3nt: TGTGCCACCAGTGATCAAACAGGGGGGAGCTCCTACAATGAGCAGTTCTTC
j_gene: TRBJ2-1
d_gene: TRBD1
v_gene: TRBV24-1
abundance: -

CDR3aa: CASSVQTSGGPISYEQYF
CDR3nt: TGTGCCAGTAGTGTGCAGACTAGCGGGGGCCCCATCTCCTACGAGCAGTACTTC
j_gene: TRBJ2-7
d_gene: TRBD2
v_gene: TRBV19
abundance: -

CDR3aa: CASSQLTGLNYEQYF
CDR3nt: TGCGCCAGCAGCCAATTGACAGGGCTGAACTACGAGCAGTACTTC
j_gene: TRBJ2-7
d_gene: TRBD1
v_gene: TRBV4-1
abundance: -

CDR3aa: CASSLAGVYNEQFF
CDR3nt: TGTGCCAGCAGCTTGGCAGGGGTCTACAATGAGCAGTTCTTC
j_gene: TRBJ2-1
d_gene: -
v_gene: TRBV5-8
abundance: -

CDR3aa: CSAVDSVAYEQYF
CDR3nt: TGCAGCGCCGTCGACAGCGTCGCCTACGAGCAGTACTTC
j_gene: TRBJ2-7
d_gene: -
v_gene: TRBV29-1
abundance: -

CDR3aa: CASSSGLAGPNEQFF
CDR3nt: TGTGCCAGCAGTTCGGGACTAGCGGGGCCAAATGAGCAGTTCTTC
j_gene: TRBJ2-1
d_gene: TRBD2
v_gene: TRBV6-2/TRBV6-3
abundance: -

CDR3aa: CASRPTQGAGETQYF
CDR3nt: TGTGCCAGCAGGCCTACCCAGGGAGCGGGAGAGACCCAGTACTTC
j_gene: TRBJ2-5
d_gene: -
v_gene: TRBV6-5
abundance: few

CDR3aa: CASSQDLWEGSSYNEQFF
CDR3nt: TGCGCCAGCAGCCAAGATCTATGGGAGGGGTCGTCCTACAATGAGCAGTTCTTC
j_gene: TRBJ2-1
d_gene: TRBD2
v_gene: TRBV4-1
abundance: -

CDR3aa: CASSPPGRGPKKGAYEQYF
CDR3nt: TGTGCCAGCTCACCACCCGGCAGGGGGCCCAAAAAAGGCGCCTACGAGCAGTACTTC
j_gene: TRBJ2-7
d_gene: TRBD1
v_gene: TRBV18
abundance: -

CDR3aa: CASSPRELVETQYF
CDR3nt: TGTGCCAGCAGCCCTAGGGAGTTGGTAGAGACCCAGTACTTC
j_gene: TRBJ2-5
d_gene: -
v_gene: TRBV7-2
abundance: -

CDR3aa: CASSFDWVRELFF
CDR3nt: TGTGCCAGCAGTTTTGACTGGGTACGGGAGCTGTTTTTT
j_gene: TRBJ2-2
d_gene: -
v_gene: TRBV28
abundance: once

CDR3aa: CASSASGRDEQFF
CDR3nt: TGTGCCAGCTCCGCTAGCGGGAGGGATGAGCAGTTCTTC
j_gene: TRBJ2-1
d_gene: TRBD2
v_gene: TRBV18
abundance: -

CDR3aa: CASSASTGLGDSPLHF
CDR3nt: TGTGCCAGTAGTGCGTCAACAGGGCTGGGGGATTCACCCCTCCACTTT
j_gene: TRBJ1-6
d_gene: -
v_gene: TRBV19
abundance: -

CDR3aa: CASRMTTNTEAFF
CDR3nt: TGTGCCAGTAGGATGACAACGAACACTGAAGCTTTCTTT
j_gene: TRBJ1-1
d_gene: -
v_gene: TRBV19
abundance: -

CDR3aa: CASSPDRYTEAFF
CDR3nt: TGCGCCAGCAGCCCCGACAGATACACTGAAGCTTTCTTT
j_gene: TRBJ1-1
d_gene: -
v_gene: TRBV5-1
abundance: -

CDR3aa: CASSLEASGGRPSYEQYF
CDR3nt: TGTGCCAGCAGCTTAGAGGCTAGCGGGGGTCGACCCTCCTACGAGCAGTACTTC
j_gene: TRBJ2-7
d_gene: TRBD2
v_gene: TRBV7-9
abundance: -

CDR3aa: CASSSYQSAGTGELFF
CDR3nt: TGTGCCAGCTCATCATACCAGTCGGCAGGCACCGGGGAGCTGTTTTTT
j_gene: TRBJ2-2
d_gene: -
v_gene: TRBV18
abundance: few

CDR3aa: CASSPYIRGSGTEAFF
CDR3nt: TGTGCCAGCAGCCCCTACATCAGGGGTTCAGGGACTGAAGCTTTCTTT
j_gene: TRBJ1-1
d_gene: -
v_gene: TRBV21-1
abundance: -

CDR3aa: CASSQDTPSRGYGYTF
CDR3nt: TGTGCCAGCAGCCAAGATACCCCTAGCCGGGGCTATGGCTACACCTTC
j_gene: TRBJ1-2
d_gene: -
v_gene: TRBV4-2
abundance: -

CDR3aa: CASSLAPQGAWGETQYF
CDR3nt: TGTGCCAGCAGCTTAGCCCCTCAGGGGGCCTGGGGAGAGACCCAGTACTTC
j_gene: TRBJ2-5
d_gene: TRBD1
v_gene: TRBV11-2
abundance: -

CDR3aa: CAWSVAPGISYEQYF
CDR3nt: TGTGCCTGGAGTGTAGCGCCGGGGATCTCCTACGAGCAGTACTTC
j_gene: TRBJ2-7
d_gene: -
v_gene: TRBV30
abundance: -

CDR3aa: CASSPRTRDEAFF
CDR3nt: TGTGCCAGCTCACCACGGACTCGGGATGAAGCTTTCTTT
j_gene: TRBJ1-1
d_gene: -
v_gene: TRBV18
abundance: -

CDR3aa: CASSPDRGHLIGYTF
CDR3nt: TGTGCCAGCTCACCGGACAGGGGGCATTTGATTGGCTACACCTTC
j_gene: TRBJ1-2
d_gene: TRBD1
v_gene: TRBV18
abundance: -

CDR3aa: CASSLGQEAAEAFF
CDR3nt: TGTGCCAGCAGTTTGGGACAGGAGGCGGCTGAAGCTTTCTTT
j_gene: TRBJ1-1
d_gene: TRBD1
v_gene: TRBV28
abundance: -

CDR3aa: CASSHDGLAGDREQYF
CDR3nt: TGCGCCAGCAGCCATGACGGACTAGCGGGAGACCGCGAGCAGTACTTC
j_gene: TRBJ2-7
d_gene: TRBD2
v_gene: TRBV5-1
abundance: -

CDR3aa: CATAGTENTGELFF
CDR3nt: TGTGCCACTGCCGGGACAGAGAACACCGGGGAGCTGTTTTTT
j_gene: TRBJ2-2
d_gene: TRBD1
v_gene: TRBV24-1
abundance: -

CDR3aa: CASSSLPGQGYGYTF
CDR3nt: TGTGCCAGCAGTTCTTTACCGGGACAGGGCTATGGCTACACCTTC
j_gene: TRBJ1-2
d_gene: TRBD1
v_gene: TRBV28
abundance: few

CDR3aa: CAISESEEGSPLHF
CDR3nt: TGTGCCATCAGTGAGTCGGAGGAGGGGTCACCCCTCCACTTT
j_gene: TRBJ1-6
d_gene: -
v_gene: TRBV10-3
abundance: -

CDR3aa: CATSRDKWTGGVKGYTF
CDR3nt: TGTGCCACCAGCAGAGATAAATGGACAGGGGGCGTGAAGGGCTACACCTTC
j_gene: TRBJ1-2
d_gene: TRBD1
v_gene: TRBV15
abundance: -

CDR3aa: CASNRGTVNTGELFF
CDR3nt: TGTGCCAGCAATAGAGGGACAGTTAACACCGGGGAGCTGTTTTTT
j_gene: TRBJ2-2
d_gene: TRBD1
v_gene: TRBV6-5
abundance: -

CDR3aa: CSARGKGPGSGNTIYF
CDR3nt: TGCAGTGCTCGTGGGAAGGGGCCCGGCTCTGGAAACACCATATATTTT
j_gene: TRBJ1-3
d_gene: -
v_gene: TRBV20-1
abundance: -

CDR3aa: CASSFTAQPPNQPQHF
CDR3nt: TGTGCCAGCAGTTTCACAGCCCAACCCCCAAATCAGCCCCAGCATTTT
j_gene: TRBJ1-5
d_gene: -
v_gene: TRBV27
abundance: few

CDR3aa: CSVEGQAAAEAFF
CDR3nt: TGCAGCGTTGAGGGACAGGCAGCAGCTGAAGCTTTCTTT
j_gene: TRBJ1-1
d_gene: TRBD1
v_gene: TRBV29-1
abundance: -

CDR3aa: CASSYSGSSGANVLTF
CDR3nt: TGTGCCAGCAGTTACTCAGGGAGCTCTGGGGCCAACGTCCTGACTTTC
j_gene: TRBJ2-6
d_gene: -
v_gene: TRBV6-6
abundance: -

CDR3aa: CASSIGQDSRGQPQHF
CDR3nt: TGTGCCAGTAGTATTGGACAGGACTCCCGCGGTCAGCCCCAGCATTTT
j_gene: TRBJ1-5
d_gene: TRBD1
v_gene: TRBV19
abundance: -

CDR3aa: CASHAGYGYTF
CDR3nt: TGTGCCAGCCACGCGGGCTATGGCTACACCTTC
j_gene: TRBJ1-2
d_gene: -
v_gene: TRBV28
abundance: -

CDR3aa: CASSDLSTPYEQYF
CDR3nt: TGTGCCAGCAGTGATTTATCGACTCCCTACGAGCAGTACTTC
j_gene: TRBJ2-7
d_gene: -
v_gene: TRBV2
abundance: -

CDR3aa: CASSLGLAGTTDTQYF
CDR3nt: TGTGCCAGCAGCTTGGGACTAGCGGGGACCACAGATACGCAGTATTTT
j_gene: TRBJ2-3
d_gene: TRBD2
v_gene: TRBV7-9
abundance: -

CDR3aa: CASSGQGVSSYEQYF
CDR3nt: TGCGCCAGCAGTGGCCAGGGGGTAAGCTCCTACGAGCAGTACTTC
j_gene: TRBJ2-7
d_gene: TRBD1
v_gene: TRBV5-1
abundance: -

CDR3aa: CASSLVWAGGFTDTQYF
CDR3nt: TGCGCCAGCAGCTTGGTTTGGGCAGGGGGTTTTACAGATACGCAGTATTTT
j_gene: TRBJ2-3
d_gene: TRBD1
v_gene: TRBV5-1
abundance: -

CDR3aa: CATSRDDRVEGYTF
CDR3nt: TGTGCCACCAGCAGAGATGACAGGGTGGAGGGCTACACCTTC
j_gene: TRBJ1-2
d_gene: TRBD1
v_gene: TRBV15
abundance: few

CDR3aa: CASSQECYGTSGKSGELFF
CDR3nt: TGTGCCAGCAGCCAAGAATGTTACGGGACTAGCGGGAAGAGCGGGGAGCTGTTTTTT
j_gene: TRBJ2-2
d_gene: TRBD2
v_gene: TRBV3-1/TRBV3-2
abundance: -

CDR3aa: CAIFSGVKDEQYF
CDR3nt: TGTGCCATTTTTTCAGGGGTTAAGGACGAGCAGTACTTC
j_gene: TRBJ2-7
d_gene: -
v_gene: TRBV10-3
abundance: -

CDR3aa: CASSLTDYEQYF
CDR3nt: TGTGCCAGCAGCTTGACAGACTACGAGCAGTACTTC
j_gene: TRBJ2-7
d_gene: -
v_gene: TRBV5-6
abundance: -

CDR3aa: CASRSQGNTEAFF
CDR3nt: TGTGCCAGCAGATCCCAGGGGAACACTGAAGCTTTCTTT
j_gene: TRBJ1-1
d_gene: -
v_gene: TRBV11-2
abundance: -

CDR3aa: CASGPPGQVNTGELFF
CDR3nt: TGTGCCAGCGGACCACCGGGACAGGTGAACACCGGGGAGCTGTTTTTT
j_gene: TRBJ2-2
d_gene: TRBD1
v_gene: TRBV4-2
abundance: -

CDR3aa: CASRKRQGASPLHF
CDR3nt: TGTGCCAGCCGCAAGCGGCAGGGGGCATCACCCCTCCACTTT
j_gene: TRBJ1-6
d_gene: -
v_gene: TRBV21-1
abundance: -

CDR3aa: CASSERAGWAFF
CDR3nt: TGTGCCAGCAGTGAACGAGCAGGGTGGGCTTTCTTT
j_gene: TRBJ1-1
d_gene: -
v_gene: TRBV2
abundance: -

CDR3aa: CAISEERVANTEAFF
CDR3nt: TGTGCCATCAGTGAGGAGAGGGTCGCGAACACTGAAGCTTTCTTT
j_gene: TRBJ1-1
d_gene: -
v_gene: TRBV10-3
abundance: -

CDR3aa: CASSSNRGPPYEQYF
CDR3nt: TGTGCCAGCAGCAGTAACAGGGGGCCCCCCTACGAGCAGTACTTC
j_gene: TRBJ2-7
d_gene: TRBD1
v_gene: TRBV7-2
abundance: -

CDR3aa: CASSLARTGGRLEQFF
CDR3nt: TGTGCCAGCAGCTTGGCCCGGACAGGGGGTCGGTTGGAGCAGTTCTTC
j_gene: TRBJ2-1
d_gene: TRBD1
v_gene: TRBV5-4
abundance: -